What follows are 26 T cell receptor beta chains derived from one specimen sequenced in a study of CXCR3-negative and CXCR3-positive naive CD8 T cells. TRB cDNA libraries were made by UMI-labeled 5' RACE. TCRdb reanalyzed the 5' RACE reads and collapses them to one entry per CDR3 protein, without DNA. The specimen's table records some 120,000 distinct CDR3 sequences. Their recognized antigens are unknown. Findings and caveats of the study: CXCR3-negative naive cells had less hydrophobic TRB CDR3s than did CXCR3-positive naive cells.

Sequenced input: naive CXCR3+ CD8+ T cells from blood. The subset was: CD45RO-CCR7+CD27+CD95- naive CD8+ T cells expressing CXCR3 (TNR3+). The source of these receptors is a human donor in good health. Some clones in this sample may be carry-over from other donors' samples.

The chain has TRBV20-1 and TRBJ2-3; TCRdb names TRBD1, which stays unverified in the absence of DNA. From germline, CDR1 is DFQATT and CDR2 SNEGSKA (reference sequence). The CDR3 spans 11 residues. This chain's CDR3 is CSAPQGWLKYF.

This chain links TRBV7-9 with TRBJ2-1; lacking DNA, the TRBD2 call made by TCRdb goes unchecked. Germline CDR1 SEHNR, CDR2 FQNEAQ (reference sequence). The CDR3 sequence is 18 residues long. CDR3 sequence: CASSRGTSGGETYNEQFF.

The chain combines TRBV14 with TRBJ2-1. This CDR3 is 14 amino acids long. The germline CDR1 and CDR2 sequences are SGHDN and FVKESK. This chain's CDR3 is CASSQFMRQNEQFF.

CDR3 amino acids: CASSIRTGDEQFF. The chain uses TRBV19 and TRBJ2-1; TCRdb's assignment of TRBD1 cannot be checked, as there is no DNA. The CDR3 runs 13 residues. Germline loops: CDR1 LNHDA, CDR2 SQIVND (reference sequence).

This chain joins TRBV15 and TRBJ2-7; TCRdb indicates TRBD1, and absent DNA this call remains unverified. The germline CDR1 and CDR2 sequences are LNHNV and YYDKDF (reference sequence). The CDR3 covers 13 residues. CDR3 in amino acids: CATSHRGGDEQYF.

V is TRBV7-2 and J is TRBJ2-7; without DNA, the TCRdb call of TRBD2 cannot be checked. The CDR3 length is 15 residues. The V gene's germline CDR1 is SGHTA and CDR2 FQGNSA. CDR3 loop: CASSPITSGGYEQYF.

V usage is TRBV7-9 and J usage is TRBJ1-1. CDR1 SEHNR and CDR2 FQNEAQ come from the germline V gene (reference sequence). The CDR3 totals 13 residues. The CDR3 is CASSRDWDTEAFF.

The chain has TRBV29-1 and TRBJ2-5; there is no DNA to check the TCRdb D call of TRBD2. This CDR3 has 15 residues. CDR1 SQVTM and CDR2 ANQGSEA come from the germline V gene. The CDR3 loop reads CSVGIVLEGQETQYF.

V usage is TRBV3-1 and J usage is TRBJ1-1. This CDR3 is built from 12 residues. The germline V gene encodes CDR1 LGHDT and CDR2 YNNKEL (reference sequence). This CDR3 reads CASSQVGTEAFF.

The chain employs TRBV20-1 and TRBJ2-5; lacking DNA, the TRBD2 call made by TCRdb goes unchecked. CDR1 is DFQATT and CDR2 is SNEGSKA in the germline V gene (reference sequence). The CDR3 runs to 15 residues. CDR3 protein: CSARPSGGRQETQYF.

The chain recombines TRBV7-9 with TRBJ1-2; TCRdb gives TRBD1 as the D gene, but with no DNA this cannot be confirmed. This CDR3 is 13 amino acids long. The germline V gene encodes CDR1 SEHNR and CDR2 FQNEAQ (reference sequence). This chain's CDR3 is CASSKTGSYGYTF.

The chain employs TRBV28 and TRBJ1-2; TCRdb returns TRBD1, unconfirmable since there is no DNA. Per the germline V gene, CDR1 is MDHEN and CDR2 is SYDVKM. This CDR3 is built from 14 residues. CDR3 sequence: CASSLAGTNYGYTF.

V usage is TRBV12-3 or TRBV12-4 and J usage is TRBJ2-5; the D call of TRBD1 rests on TCRdb alone, since no DNA is present to check it. The CDR3 sequence is 15 residues long. This chain's CDR3 is CASSSPDKGEETQYF.

The V and J genes are TRBV9 and TRBJ1-1; TCRdb selects TRBD1, and the lack of DNA leaves this call unchecked. The CDR3 is 15 amino acids. Germline values: CDR1 SGDLS, CDR2 YYNGEE. The CDR3 reads CASSVVPGADTEAFF.

This chain joins TRBV2 and TRBJ1-2. Germline-derived CDR1 and CDR2 are SNHLY and FYNNEI. The CDR3 covers 17 residues. This CDR3 is CASSEWKGSESGYGYTF.

The rearrangement uses TRBV7-9 and TRBJ2-7; checking the TCRdb D call of TRBD2 is not possible without DNA. The CDR3 has 15 residues. Germline V gene lookup returns CDR1 SEHNR and CDR2 FQNEAQ (reference sequence). CDR3 sequence reads: CASSFLTSASYEQYF. Supplemented by reference TRBV7-9 and TRBJ2-7, the full variable domain reads DTGVSQNPRHKITKRGQNVTFRCDPISEHNRLYWYRQTLGQGPEFLTYFQNEAQLEKSRLLSDRFSAERPKGSFSTLEIQRTEQGDSAMYLCASSFLTSASYEQYFGPGTRLTVT.

The chain is built from TRBV12-3 or TRBV12-4 and TRBJ2-3; no DNA is available, so the TRBD2 call from TCRdb remains unchecked. The CDR3 has 21 amino acids. CDR3 sequence: CATRGQNLLAEEGPLTDTQYF.

The V and J genes are TRBV7-7 and TRBJ2-7; TCRdb indicates TRBD1, and absent DNA this call remains unverified. Germline assignment: CDR1 SSHAT and CDR2 FNYEAQ (reference sequence). This CDR3 is 14 amino acids long. The CDR3 reads CASSLALDRGEQYF.

J is TRBJ2-3 and V is TRBV28. CDR3 size: 16 residues. Germline V gene lookup returns CDR1 MDHEN and CDR2 SYDVKM. CDR3 amino acids: CASSLPKSSSTDTQYF.

V gene TRBV6-6 combines with J gene TRBJ2-7; the TCRdb D gene call, TRBD1, has no DNA to confirm it. Germline assignment: CDR1 MNHNY and CDR2 SVGAGI (reference sequence). The CDR3 runs to 15 residues. This CDR3 is CASSAKGQGSYEQYF.

This rearrangement joins TRBV7-7 to TRBJ2-1; checking the TCRdb D call of TRBD1 is not possible without DNA. The CDR3 contains 15 residues. Germline lookup yields CDR1 SSHAT and CDR2 FNYEAQ (reference sequence). The CDR3 spells CASSAGTGDPNEQFF.

The gene calls are TRBV7-8 and TRBJ2-3; TCRdb indicates TRBD2, and absent DNA this call remains unverified. The CDR3 contains 18 residues. Germline V gene sequence: CDR1 SGHVS, CDR2 FQNEAQ. This CDR3 reads CASSLVRASGVSTDTQYF.

The chain links TRBV7-6 to TRBJ2-2. In germline, CDR1 is SGHVS, CDR2 FNYEAQ. This CDR3 region has 13 residues. The CDR3 is CASSPRAAGELFF.

The chain carries TRBV9 and TRBJ2-7. Germline V gives CDR1 SGDLS, CDR2 YYNGEE. CDR3 length: 14 amino acids. The CDR3 protein is CASSVGIGSYEQYF.

The CDR3 loop reads CASSTRLAGVSEQYF. V is TRBV4-1 and J is TRBJ2-7; TCRdb outputs TRBD2, but without DNA this stays unchecked. The germline V gene encodes CDR1 MGHRA and CDR2 YSYEKL. The CDR3 is 15 amino acids.

The V call is TRBV3-1, the J call TRBJ2-5. Per germline, CDR1 LGHDT and CDR2 YNNKEL (reference sequence). This CDR3 is 17 amino acids long. The CDR3 sequence: CASSQDLLYNTWETQYF.